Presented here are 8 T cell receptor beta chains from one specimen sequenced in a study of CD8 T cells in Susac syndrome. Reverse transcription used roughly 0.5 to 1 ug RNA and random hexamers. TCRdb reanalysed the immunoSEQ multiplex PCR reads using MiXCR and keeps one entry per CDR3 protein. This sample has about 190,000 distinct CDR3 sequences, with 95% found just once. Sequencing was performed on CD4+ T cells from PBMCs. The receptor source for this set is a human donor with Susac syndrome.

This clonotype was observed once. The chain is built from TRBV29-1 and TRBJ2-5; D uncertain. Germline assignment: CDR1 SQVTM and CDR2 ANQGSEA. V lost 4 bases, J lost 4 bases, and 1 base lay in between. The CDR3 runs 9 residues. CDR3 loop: CSVGETQYF. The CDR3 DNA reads TGCAGCGTTGGAGAGACCCAGTACTTC.

In DNA form, the CDR3 reads TGTGCCACCAGTGACCCAGTAGGGGACACAGATACGCAGTATTTT. It specifies CATSDPVGDTDTQYF. This chain joins TRBV24-1 and TRBJ2-3, with D perhaps matching TRBD1 (5 bases). Germline V CDR1 and CDR2: KGHDR, SFDVKD. There are 15 residues in the CDR3. Trimming left V 4 bases short and J 2 bases short, with 12 bases between.

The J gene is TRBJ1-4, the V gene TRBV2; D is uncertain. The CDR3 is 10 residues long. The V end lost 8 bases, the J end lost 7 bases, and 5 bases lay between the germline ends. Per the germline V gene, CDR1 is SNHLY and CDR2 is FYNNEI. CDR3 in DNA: TGTGCCAGCGCCTCTGAAAAACTGTTTTTT. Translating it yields CASASEKLFF.

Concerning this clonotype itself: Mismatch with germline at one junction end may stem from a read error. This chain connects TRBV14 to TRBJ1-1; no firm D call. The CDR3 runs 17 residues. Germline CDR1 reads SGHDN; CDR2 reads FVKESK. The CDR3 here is CASSQDRSIRGFTEVFF. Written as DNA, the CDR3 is TGTGCCAGCAGCCAAGACAGGTCCATCCGAGGATTCACTGAAGTTTTCTTT. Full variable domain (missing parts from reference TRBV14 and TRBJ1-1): EAGVTQFPSHSVIEKGQTVTLRCDPISGHDNLYWYRRVMGKEIKFLLHFVKESKQDESGMPNNRFLAERTGGTYSTLKVQPAELEDSGVYFCASSQDRSIRGFTEVFFGQGTRLTVV.

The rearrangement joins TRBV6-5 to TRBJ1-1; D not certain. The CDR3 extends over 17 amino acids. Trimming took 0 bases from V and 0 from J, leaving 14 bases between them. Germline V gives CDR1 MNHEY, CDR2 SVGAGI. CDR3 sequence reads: CASSYSMHFIMNTEAFF. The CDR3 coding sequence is TGTGCCAGCAGTTACTCGATGCACTTCATTATGAACACTGAAGCTTTCTTT.

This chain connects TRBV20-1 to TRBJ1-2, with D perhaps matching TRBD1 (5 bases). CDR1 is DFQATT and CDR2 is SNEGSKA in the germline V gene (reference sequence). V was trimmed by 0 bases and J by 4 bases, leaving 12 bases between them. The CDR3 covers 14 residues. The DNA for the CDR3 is TGCAGTGCTAGAGATGGGACGAAAGGCTATGGCTACACCTTC. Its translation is CSARDGTKGYGYTF.

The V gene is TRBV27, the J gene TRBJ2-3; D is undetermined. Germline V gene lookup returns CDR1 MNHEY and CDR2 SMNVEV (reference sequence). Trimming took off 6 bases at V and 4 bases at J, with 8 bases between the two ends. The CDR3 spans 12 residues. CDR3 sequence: CASRTRPDTQYF. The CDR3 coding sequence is TGTGCCAGCAGAACCCGTCCAGATACGCAGTATTTT.

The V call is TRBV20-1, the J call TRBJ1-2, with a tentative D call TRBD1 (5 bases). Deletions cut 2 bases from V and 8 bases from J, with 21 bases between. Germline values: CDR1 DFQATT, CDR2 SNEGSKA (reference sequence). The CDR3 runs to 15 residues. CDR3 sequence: CSARFRDGTMKGYTF. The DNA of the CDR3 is TGCAGTGCTAGATTTCGTGACGGGACTATGAAGGGCTACACCTTC.